These T cell receptor beta chains were read from a single sample in a study of T cell responses to AZD1222 COVID-19 vaccine. Here immunoSEQ multiplex PCR was the method, and the copy in TCRdb shows in-frame clones only, minus some. The sample yields 100,000 to 150,000 clones, around 84% seen once. The sample was peripheral blood, taken 28 days after the second AZD1222 dose. The receptors come from an adult who received the AZD1222 COVID-19 vaccine. Each CDR3 is given with its conserved first and last residue. The D gene is left open where the match is weak. Where a row states a size, it is once, few, many or the class of an expanded clone; other rows omit it.

CDR3nt	CDR3aa	j_gene	abundance	d_gene	v_gene
TGTGCCAGCAGCTTATCTGTCCGGCTCCCCGAAGCTTTCTTT	CASSLSVRLPEAFF	TRBJ1-1	few	-	TRBV7-9
TGTGCCAGTAGTATGGTCCCGGGACTCAGTAATGAGCAGTTCTTC	CASSMVPGLSNEQFF	TRBJ2-1	-	-	TRBV19
TGTGCCAGTAGTTCAGGGAGAAGTAATCAGCCCCAGCATTTT	CASSSGRSNQPQHF	TRBJ1-5	-	-	TRBV19
TGCAGCGCCATTGTCAATGAGCAGTTCTTC	CSAIVNEQFF	TRBJ2-1	-	-	TRBV29-1
TGTGCCTGGATCGTGAACACTGAAGCTTTCTTT	CAWIVNTEAFF	TRBJ1-1	-	-	TRBV30
TGTGCCAGCAGTTACTGGACAGGGCAGCCCCAGCATTTT	CASSYWTGQPQHF	TRBJ1-5	-	TRBD1	TRBV6-5
TGTGCCATCAGTGAGGGGGGATCTGAACGTGGCTACACCTTC	CAISEGGSERGYTF	TRBJ1-2	-	-	TRBV10-3
TGTGCCAGCAGCGGACAGGCGACCACAGATACGCAGTATTTT	CASSGQATTDTQYF	TRBJ2-3	-	TRBD1	TRBV2
TGCGCCAGCAGCCAAGGGTTACAGACTAATGAAAAACTGTTTTTT	CASSQGLQTNEKLFF	TRBJ1-4	-	-	TRBV4-1
TGTGCCAGCAGTTACAGCGGATTCTATGGCTACACCTTC	CASSYSGFYGYTF	TRBJ1-2	few	-	TRBV6-5
TGTGCCAGCGCCTTAGGGATCACCGGGGAGCTGTTTTTT	CASALGITGELFF	TRBJ2-2	-	-	TRBV6-5
TGTGCCAGCAGCGTACCGGGACAGGGGAATAATTCACCCCTCCACTTT	CASSVPGQGNNSPLHF	TRBJ1-6	-	TRBD1	TRBV5-6
TGTGCCTGGAGTTCGGGACAGGGATTGGTCTACACCTTC	CAWSSGQGLVYTF	TRBJ1-2	once	TRBD1	TRBV30
TGCGCCAGCAGCTTGGGGACTAGCGTTCGGTTCTTC	CASSLGTSVRFF	TRBJ2-1	-	TRBD2	TRBV5-1
TGTGCCAGCAGCGTTGGGCGGTTGAATGAAAAACTGTTTTTT	CASSVGRLNEKLFF	TRBJ1-4	-	-	TRBV9
TGTGCCAGTAGTACAGGGACAGGGAGCGAGCAGTACTTC	CASSTGTGSEQYF	TRBJ2-7	few	TRBD1	TRBV19
TGTGCCAGCAGTGATGGGACAGGGGTTTATGGCTACACCTTC	CASSDGTGVYGYTF	TRBJ1-2	-	TRBD1	TRBV2
TGTGCCATCAGTGCCGGGCAAGAGACCCAGTACTTC	CAISAGQETQYF	TRBJ2-5	-	-	TRBV10-3
TGTGCCAGCAGCCAGTCTACAGGGCCCATCTCCACCGGGGAGCTGTTTTTT	CASSQSTGPISTGELFF	TRBJ2-2	-	-	TRBV14
TGTGCCTGGAGTCCAATGGGTGACACTGAAGCTTTCTTT	CAWSPMGDTEAFF	TRBJ1-1	-	-	TRBV30
TGTGCCAGCAGTGAATGGCAGGGTGAAGCTTTCTTT	CASSEWQGEAFF	TRBJ1-1	-	-	TRBV25-1
TGTGCCAGCAGCCCGATGCCAAGCGATAACTATGGCTACACCTTC	CASSPMPSDNYGYTF	TRBJ1-2	-	-	TRBV7-7
TGTGCCAGCAGTGACTCACCGGGACAGAACACTGAAGCTTTCTTT	CASSDSPGQNTEAFF	TRBJ1-1	many	-	TRBV6-4
TGTGCCAGCAGCCCCGCCAACAGGGGGACGTTGTCATATGGCTACACCTTC	CASSPANRGTLSYGYTF	TRBJ1-2	few	TRBD1	TRBV7-3
TGTGCCAGCAGCTTAGAAGGGGGAATAGGTCAGCCCCAGCATTTT	CASSLEGGIGQPQHF	TRBJ1-5	-	-	TRBV7-6
TGTGCCAGCAGCTTAGTGGTCGGGGCAGTGAACACTGAAGCTTTCTTT	CASSLVVGAVNTEAFF	TRBJ1-1	-	-	TRBV7-9
TGTGCCAGTAGTCCGGGACAGGGGCTCCATCAGCCCCAGCATTTT	CASSPGQGLHQPQHF	TRBJ1-5	-	TRBD1	TRBV6-4
TGTGCCAGCAGTTACATGCCCGGGACAGGGGTGCGTCACAATGAGCAGTTCTTC	CASSYMPGTGVRHNEQFF	TRBJ2-1	-	TRBD1	TRBV6-2/TRBV6-3
TGTGCCAGCAGCTTGTTAGCGGGAGTTAAGAATGAGCAGTTCTTC	CASSLLAGVKNEQFF	TRBJ2-1	-	TRBD2	TRBV11-2
TGCGTAAGGCTGGGAGGAAACACCGGGGAGCTGTTTTTT	CVRLGGNTGELFF	TRBJ2-2	-	-	TRBV7-6
TGTGCCAGCTCACCAACCCAGGGGGCGGTGGGCACTGAAGCTTTCTTT	CASSPTQGAVGTEAFF	TRBJ1-1	-	TRBD1	TRBV18
TGTGCCAGCAGTAAGGGGACAGGCGATGGCTACACCTTC	CASSKGTGDGYTF	TRBJ1-2	-	TRBD1	TRBV27
TGTGCCAGTAACGACAGGGAGGTTCAGCCCCAGCATTTT	CASNDREVQPQHF	TRBJ1-5	-	TRBD1	TRBV19
TGTGCCAGCAGCTCCTTGGCAGGGGGCACCCAAGAAAAACTGTTTTTT	CASSSLAGGTQEKLFF	TRBJ1-4	-	TRBD1	TRBV7-9
TGTGCCAGCAGTACCCGAAGGTTGGGGAACACTGAAGCTTTCTTT	CASSTRRLGNTEAFF	TRBJ1-1	-	-	TRBV28
TGTGCCAGCAGCTTAGAGGGACAGGGGGCTTACGAGCAGTACTTC	CASSLEGQGAYEQYF	TRBJ2-7	-	TRBD1	TRBV13
TGTGCCAGTAGTATCCAGACGCCCGGCAGCACAGATACGCAGTATTTT	CASSIQTPGSTDTQYF	TRBJ2-3	once	-	TRBV19
TGTGCCAGCAGCCTAGGGGGCAGTTCTGTGGAGCAGTACTTC	CASSLGGSSVEQYF	TRBJ2-7	-	TRBD1	TRBV7-2
TGTGCCAGTAGTATTCTTGTCGCGGGATGGGGTAACACTGAAGCTTTCTTT	CASSILVAGWGNTEAFF	TRBJ1-1	-	-	TRBV19
TGCGCCAGCAGCCAAGATGTTAGGGGGCCCACTGAAGCTTTCTTT	CASSQDVRGPTEAFF	TRBJ1-1	-	TRBD1	TRBV4-3
TGTGCCAGCAGCGCAAGCTCGATTCAAACCGGACAGGGGGGCGCAGATACGCAGTATTTT	CASSASSIQTGQGGADTQYF	TRBJ2-3	-	TRBD1	TRBV9
TGTGCCAGCAGTTTAGGCAGGGATGGGACTGAAGCTTTCTTT	CASSLGRDGTEAFF	TRBJ1-1	-	-	TRBV28
TGTGCCACCAGTGATCCCGGCAGGGGGGACGAAAAACTGTTTTTT	CATSDPGRGDEKLFF	TRBJ1-4	-	TRBD1	TRBV24-1
TGTGCCAGCAGCTTAGGCGGCGGGGGGCTATACAATGAGCAGTTCTTC	CASSLGGGGLYNEQFF	TRBJ2-1	-	TRBD2	TRBV7-6
TGTGCCAGCAGCGTAGTTGGGGGAAAACTGTTTTTT	CASSVVGGKLFF	TRBJ1-4	-	-	TRBV9
TGCAGGGCGGCACTCTGCATTGAGCAGTACTTC	CRAALCIEQYF	TRBJ2-7	-	-	TRBV29-1
TGTGCCAGCAGTTTCTTTGAGGGGGCGTACGAGCAGTACTTC	CASSFFEGAYEQYF	TRBJ2-7	-	TRBD1	TRBV6-5
TGTGCCAGTACGGACATTGGAAACACCATATATTTT	CASTDIGNTIYF	TRBJ1-3	-	-	TRBV19
TGTGCCAGCAGCGTAGCCCCACGCTCTGGAAACACCATATATTTT	CASSVAPRSGNTIYF	TRBJ1-3	-	-	TRBV9
TGTGCCAGCAGCTCCGGACAACCTCAATACTCTGGAAACACCATATATTTT	CASSSGQPQYSGNTIYF	TRBJ1-3	-	-	TRBV11-2
TGTGCCAGCAGCACCTTCACTAGCGGAATGCGCTACGAGCAGTACTTC	CASSTFTSGMRYEQYF	TRBJ2-7	-	TRBD2	TRBV13
TGTGCCAGCAGTTTAGGGACGCAAGATACGCAGTATTTT	CASSLGTQDTQYF	TRBJ2-3	-	-	TRBV27
TGCGCCAGCAGCCAAGATCTTTACGACAGGGGGGTTCGAACTGAAGCTTTCTTT	CASSQDLYDRGVRTEAFF	TRBJ1-1	once	TRBD1	TRBV4-1
TGTGCCTGGAGTGTACGGGGCACAGATACGCAGTATTTT	CAWSVRGTDTQYF	TRBJ2-3	-	-	TRBV30
TGTGCCAGCAGTGAAGCGCTAGGACAGGGAGCCTACGAGCAGTACTTC	CASSEALGQGAYEQYF	TRBJ2-7	many	TRBD1	TRBV6-1
TGCACCAGCAGCCTGGGTACAGGGGGCAAAAACATTCAGTACTTC	CTSSLGTGGKNIQYF	TRBJ2-4	-	-	TRBV1
TGTGCCAGCTCACTGACTAGCGGGAATGCGGCCTACAATGAGCAGTTCTTC	CASSLTSGNAAYNEQFF	TRBJ2-1	-	TRBD2	TRBV18
TGTGCCAGCACTGGTAGCGCTGAAGCTTTCTTT	CASTGSAEAFF	TRBJ1-1	once	-	TRBV12-3/TRBV12-4
TGTGCCAGCAGCCAGACTAGCGCAGACTACAATGAGCAGTTCTTC	CASSQTSADYNEQFF	TRBJ2-1	few	TRBD2	TRBV6-5